The sequence of this T cell receptor (beta chain) was determined in a study of blood T cell repertoires in COVID-19. V dropped 3 bases and J dropped 4; count of bases not matched to a gene: 10. From germline, CDR1 is KGHDR and CDR2 SFDVKD. The CDR3 extends over 16 amino acids. The repertoire was sequenced with immunoSEQ multiplex PCR; TCRdb's copy has only in-frame clones and lacks some. Found here are roughly 250,000 clones, around 87% of them singletons; the top ten hold 2.3%. The rearrangement links TRBV24-1 to TRBJ2-7; the match to TRBD1 covers 8 bases. The sequence came from a woman aged 45-65 years with acute or convalescent COVID-19. Specimen: peripheral blood. For the CDR3, the DNA is TGTGCCACCAGTGATGGGCAGGGGGCGAAACTTTACGAGCAGTACTTC. The encoded protein is CATSDGQGAKLYEQYF.